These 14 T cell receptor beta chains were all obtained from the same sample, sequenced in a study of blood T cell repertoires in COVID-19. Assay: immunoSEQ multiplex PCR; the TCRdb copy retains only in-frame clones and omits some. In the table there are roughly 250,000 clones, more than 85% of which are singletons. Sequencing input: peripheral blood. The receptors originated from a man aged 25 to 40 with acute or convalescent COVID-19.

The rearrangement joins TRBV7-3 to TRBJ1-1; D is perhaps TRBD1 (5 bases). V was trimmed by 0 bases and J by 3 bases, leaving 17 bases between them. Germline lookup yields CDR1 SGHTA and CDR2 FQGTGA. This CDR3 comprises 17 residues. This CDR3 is CASSLTFTWLGDTEAFF. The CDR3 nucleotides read TGTGCCAGCAGCTTAACGTTCACCTGGCTAGGGGACACTGAAGCTTTCTTT. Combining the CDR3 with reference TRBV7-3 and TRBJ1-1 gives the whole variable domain GAGVSQTPSNKVTEKGKYVELRCDPISGHTALYWYRQSLGQGPEFLIYFQGTGAADDSGLPNDRFFAVRPEGSVSTLKIQRTERGDSAVYLCASSLTFTWLGDTEAFFGQGTRLTVV.

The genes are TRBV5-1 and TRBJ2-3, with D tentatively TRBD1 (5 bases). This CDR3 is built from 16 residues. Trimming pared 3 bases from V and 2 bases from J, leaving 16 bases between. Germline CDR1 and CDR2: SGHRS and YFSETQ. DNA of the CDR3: TGCGCCAGCAGCTGGGTGGGGCAGGGCTACACAGATACGCAGTATTTT. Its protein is CASSWVGQGYTDTQYF.

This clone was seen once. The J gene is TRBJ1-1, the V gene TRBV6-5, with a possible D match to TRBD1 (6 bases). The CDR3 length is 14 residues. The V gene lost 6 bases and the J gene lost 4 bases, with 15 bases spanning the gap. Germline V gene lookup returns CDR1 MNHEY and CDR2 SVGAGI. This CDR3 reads CASRPGVGATEAFF. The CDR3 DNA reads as TGTGCCAGCAGACCAGGGGTCGGGGCCACTGAAGCTTTCTTT.

The CDR3 spells CASSTRGHGYTF. CDR3 nucleotides: TGTGCCAGCAGTACCCGCGGGCATGGCTACACCTTC. V and J are TRBV28 and TRBJ1-2; D is unresolved. The CDR3 contains 12 residues. Germline CDR1 reads MDHEN; CDR2 reads SYDVKM. V was trimmed by 5 bases and J by 6 bases, leaving 10 bases between them.

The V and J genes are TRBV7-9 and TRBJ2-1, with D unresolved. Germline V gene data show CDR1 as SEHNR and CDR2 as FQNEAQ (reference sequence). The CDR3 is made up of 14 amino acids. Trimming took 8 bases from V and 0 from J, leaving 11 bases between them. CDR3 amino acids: CASLSDNSYNEQFF. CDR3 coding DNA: TGTGCCAGCCTAAGTGACAACTCCTACAATGAGCAGTTCTTC.

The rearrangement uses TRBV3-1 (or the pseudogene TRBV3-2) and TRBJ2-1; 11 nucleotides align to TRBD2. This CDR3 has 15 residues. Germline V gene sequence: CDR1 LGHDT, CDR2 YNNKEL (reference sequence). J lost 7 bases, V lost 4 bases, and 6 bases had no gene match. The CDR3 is CASSLSGGASNEQFF. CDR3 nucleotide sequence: TGTGCCAGCAGCCTTAGCGGGGGGGCCAGTAATGAGCAGTTCTTC.

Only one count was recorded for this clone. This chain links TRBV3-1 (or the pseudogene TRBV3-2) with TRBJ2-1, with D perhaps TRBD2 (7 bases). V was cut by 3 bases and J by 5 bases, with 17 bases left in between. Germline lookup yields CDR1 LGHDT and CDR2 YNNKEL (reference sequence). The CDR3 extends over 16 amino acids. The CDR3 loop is CASSQNSRGRHNEQFF. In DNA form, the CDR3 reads TGTGCCAGCAGCCAGAATTCGCGGGGGCGACACAATGAGCAGTTCTTC.

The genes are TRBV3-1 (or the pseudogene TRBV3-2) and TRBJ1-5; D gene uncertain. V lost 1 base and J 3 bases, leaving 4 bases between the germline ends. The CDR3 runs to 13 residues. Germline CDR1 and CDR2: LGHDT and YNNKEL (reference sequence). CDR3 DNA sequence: TGTGCCAGCAGCCAAGTTAACAATCAGCCCCAGCATTTT. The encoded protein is CASSQVNNQPQHF.

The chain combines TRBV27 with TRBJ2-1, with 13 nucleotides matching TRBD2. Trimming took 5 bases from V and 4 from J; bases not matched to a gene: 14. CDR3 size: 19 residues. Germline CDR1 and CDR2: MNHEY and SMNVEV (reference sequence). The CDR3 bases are TGTGCCAGCAGTACGCCGGGACATGGGACTAGCGGGACGTACAATGAGCAGTTCTTC. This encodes CASSTPGHGTSGTYNEQFF.

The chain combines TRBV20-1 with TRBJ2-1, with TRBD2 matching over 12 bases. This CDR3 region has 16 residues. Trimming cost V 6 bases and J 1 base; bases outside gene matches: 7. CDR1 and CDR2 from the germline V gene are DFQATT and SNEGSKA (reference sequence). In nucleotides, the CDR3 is TGCAGTGCGAGTGGACTAGCGGGGAGATCCTACAATGAGCAGTTCTTC. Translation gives CSASGLAGRSYNEQFF.

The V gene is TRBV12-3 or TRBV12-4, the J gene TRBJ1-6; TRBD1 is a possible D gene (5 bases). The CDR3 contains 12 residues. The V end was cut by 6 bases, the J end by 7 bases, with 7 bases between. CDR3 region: CASRGGNSPLHF. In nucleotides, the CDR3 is TGTGCCAGCAGGGGGGGGAATTCACCCCTCCACTTT.

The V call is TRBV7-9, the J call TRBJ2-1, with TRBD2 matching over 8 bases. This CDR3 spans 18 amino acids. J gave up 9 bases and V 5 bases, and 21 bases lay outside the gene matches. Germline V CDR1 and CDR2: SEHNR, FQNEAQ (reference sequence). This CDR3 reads CASSRPFSGGPNSGEQFF. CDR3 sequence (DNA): TGTGCCAGCAGCCGTCCTTTCTCGGGAGGGCCTAATAGTGGTGAGCAGTTCTTC.

The CDR3 reads CASSLVSSPNYGYTF. Here the CDR3 DNA reads TGTGCCAGCAGCTTAGTTTCCAGTCCTAACTATGGCTACACCTTC. The chain uses TRBV7-9 and TRBJ1-2; no clear D gene. Trimming removed 1 base from V and 0 bases from J, with 9 bases in between. Germline CDR1 and CDR2: SEHNR and FQNEAQ (reference sequence). The CDR3 covers 15 residues.

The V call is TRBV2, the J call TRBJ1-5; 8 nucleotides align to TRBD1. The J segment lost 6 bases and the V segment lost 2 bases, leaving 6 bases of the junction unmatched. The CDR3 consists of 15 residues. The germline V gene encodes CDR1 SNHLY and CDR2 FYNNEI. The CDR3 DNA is TGTGCCAGCAGTGAAAGGCAGGGGGCAATTCAGCCCCAGCATTTT. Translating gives CASSERQGAIQPQHF.